Included here is one T cell receptor beta chain sequence, with context. The antigen is not known. Each CDR3 protein gets one entry after TCRdb re-called the 5' RACE reads with MiXCR. The sample shows about 460,000 distinct CDR3 sequences, 12% to 15% of them seen only once. Germline V gene sequence: CDR1 DFQATT, CDR2 SNEGSKA (reference sequence). This CDR3 region has 14 residues. V was pared by 0 bases and J by 2 bases, with 10 bases between. This entry belongs to a study of identical twins. The study, taken as a whole, reports: Conclusions leaned on cross-sectional statistical analysis and did not track the same donors over time. Shared out-of-frame alpha sequences (those common to twins) showed excess low generation probability.

These sequences were also reported in another study, on yellow fever vaccine responses in identical twins.

Sequencing used CD4+ T cells sorted from blood. The sequence came from a woman aged 18-29 years in good health. The chain is built from TRBV20-1 and TRBJ2-5; no reliable D call. CDR3 region: CSARELVLQETQYF. For the CDR3, the DNA is TGCAGTGCTAGAGAGTTAGTCCTACAAGAGACCCAGTACTTC.